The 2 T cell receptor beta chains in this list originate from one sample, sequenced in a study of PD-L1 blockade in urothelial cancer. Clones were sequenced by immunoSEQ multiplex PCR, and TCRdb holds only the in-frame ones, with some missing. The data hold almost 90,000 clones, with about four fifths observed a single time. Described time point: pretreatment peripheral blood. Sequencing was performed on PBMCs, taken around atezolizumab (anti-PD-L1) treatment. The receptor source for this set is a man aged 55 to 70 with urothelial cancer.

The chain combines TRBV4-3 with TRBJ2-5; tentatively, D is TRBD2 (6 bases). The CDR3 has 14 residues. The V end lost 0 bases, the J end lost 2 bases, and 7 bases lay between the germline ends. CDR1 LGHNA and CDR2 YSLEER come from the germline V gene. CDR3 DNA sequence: TGCGCCAGCAGCCAAGAAGGGAGGCAAGAGACCCAGTACTTC. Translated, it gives CASSQEGRQETQYF.

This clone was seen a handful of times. The CDR3 loop is CASSSRDRENTGELFF. The CDR3 bases are TGCGCCAGCAGCTCCCGGGACAGGGAAAACACCGGGGAGCTGTTTTTT. This chain connects TRBV5-1 to TRBJ2-2; TRBD1 aligns across 9 bases. The CDR3 extends over 16 amino acids. Germline V CDR1 and CDR2: SGHRS, YFSETQ. The J segment lost 2 bases and the V segment lost 3 bases, leaving 5 bases of the junction unmatched.